This T cell receptor beta chain was sequenced in a study of shared clonotypes between healthy human individuals. Study observations and caveats: Donor scarcity curtailed the genetic and exposure-history diversity represented herein. Against clonotypes common to all four donors, non-shared ones had lower generation probabilities. Sampling covered blood only; tissue repertoires likely differ. Rarefaction gave evidence that sorted-subset sequencing remained incomplete despite large depth.

This clone was observed a few times. What it binds is unknown. Only in-frame clones appear in the TCRdb table, and some are missing; sequencing was by immunoSEQ multiplex PCR. The sample records around 700,000 clones, 74% being singletons. V was shortened by 3 bases and J by 5 bases, with 14 bases between the two germline ends. Germline CDR1 and CDR2: MDHEN and SYDVKM. This CDR3 comprises 15 residues. The receptor was derived from a woman aged 30 to 39 in good health. The specimen sequenced was memory CD4+ T cells sorted from blood. Subset defined: CD45RA-negative fraction. The V and J genes are TRBV28 and TRBJ1-5, with D maybe TRBD1 (6 bases). CDR3 sequence: CASSLGALGDQPQHF. CDR3 nucleotide sequence: TGTGCCAGCAGTTTGGGGGCTTTGGGGGATCAGCCCCAGCATTTT.